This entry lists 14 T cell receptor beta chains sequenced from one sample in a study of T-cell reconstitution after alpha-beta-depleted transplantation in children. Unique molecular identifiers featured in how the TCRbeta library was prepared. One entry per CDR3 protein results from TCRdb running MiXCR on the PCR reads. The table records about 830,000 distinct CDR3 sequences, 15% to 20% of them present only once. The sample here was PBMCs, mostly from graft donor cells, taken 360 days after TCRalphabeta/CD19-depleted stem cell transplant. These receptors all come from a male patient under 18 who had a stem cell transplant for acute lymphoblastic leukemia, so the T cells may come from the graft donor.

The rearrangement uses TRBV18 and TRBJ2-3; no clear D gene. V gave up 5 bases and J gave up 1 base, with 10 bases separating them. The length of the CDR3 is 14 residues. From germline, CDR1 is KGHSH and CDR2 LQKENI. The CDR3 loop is CASSMRRRTDTQYF. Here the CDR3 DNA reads TGTGCCAGCTCAATGAGACGCCGCACAGATACGCAGTATTTT.

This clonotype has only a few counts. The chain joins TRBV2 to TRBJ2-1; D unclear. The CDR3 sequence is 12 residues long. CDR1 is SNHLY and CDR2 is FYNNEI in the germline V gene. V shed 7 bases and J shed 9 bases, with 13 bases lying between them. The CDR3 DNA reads TGTGCCAGCATAAAGTCCGTTCCTGAGCAGTTCTTC. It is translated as CASIKSVPEQFF.

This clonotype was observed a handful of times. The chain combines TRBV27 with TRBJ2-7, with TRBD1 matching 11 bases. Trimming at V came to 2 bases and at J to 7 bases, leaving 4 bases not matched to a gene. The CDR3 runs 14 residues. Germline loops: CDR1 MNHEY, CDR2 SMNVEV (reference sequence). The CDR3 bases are TGTGCCAGCAGTTTAGGACAGGGGGCGGGGGAGCAGTACTTC. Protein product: CASSLGQGAGEQYF.

The CDR3 sequence: CSASRGLAGGHEQFF. The CDR3 DNA follows: TGCAGTGCTTCGAGGGGACTAGCGGGAGGACATGAGCAGTTCTTC. V is TRBV20-1 and J is TRBJ2-1; the match to TRBD2 covers 15 bases. The ends lost 5 bases at V and 8 bases at J; junction bases unmatched: 7. Germline V gene lookup returns CDR1 DFQATT and CDR2 SNEGSKA (reference sequence). This CDR3 is 15 amino acids long.

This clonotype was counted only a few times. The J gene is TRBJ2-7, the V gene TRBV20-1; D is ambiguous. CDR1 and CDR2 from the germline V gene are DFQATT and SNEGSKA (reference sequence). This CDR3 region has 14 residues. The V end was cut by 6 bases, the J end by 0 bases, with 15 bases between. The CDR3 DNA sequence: TGCAGTGCCCCTCGGCCACTAAGCTCCTACGAGCAGTACTTC. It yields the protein CSAPRPLSSYEQYF.

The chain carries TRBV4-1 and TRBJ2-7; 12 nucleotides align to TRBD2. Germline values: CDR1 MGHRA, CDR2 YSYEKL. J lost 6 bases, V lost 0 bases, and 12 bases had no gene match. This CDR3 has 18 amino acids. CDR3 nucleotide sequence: TGCGCCAGCAGCCAAGAGGGGGGCCCGGGACTAGCGGGTTTCGAGCAGTACTTC. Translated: CASSQEGGPGLAGFEQYF.

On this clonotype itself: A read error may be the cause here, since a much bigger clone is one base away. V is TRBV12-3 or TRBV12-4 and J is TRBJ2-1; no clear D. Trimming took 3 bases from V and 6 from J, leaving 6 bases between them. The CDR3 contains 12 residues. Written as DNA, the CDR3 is TGTGCCAGCAGTTTCCCCCTCAATGAGCAGTTCTTC. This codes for CASSFPLNEQFF.

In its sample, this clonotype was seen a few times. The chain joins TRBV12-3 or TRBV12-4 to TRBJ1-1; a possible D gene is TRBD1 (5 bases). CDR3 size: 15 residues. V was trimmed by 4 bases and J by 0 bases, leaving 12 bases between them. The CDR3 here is CASSYRQPMNTEAFF. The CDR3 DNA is TGTGCCAGCAGTTATCGACAGCCCATGAACACTGAAGCTTTCTTT.

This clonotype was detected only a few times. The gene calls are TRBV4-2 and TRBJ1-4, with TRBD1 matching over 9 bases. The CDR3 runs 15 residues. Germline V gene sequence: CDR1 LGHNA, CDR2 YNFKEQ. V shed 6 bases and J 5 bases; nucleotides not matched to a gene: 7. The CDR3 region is CASSPTGGLNEKLFF. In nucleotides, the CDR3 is TGTGCCAGCAGTCCTACAGGGGGCCTCAATGAAAAACTGTTTTTT.

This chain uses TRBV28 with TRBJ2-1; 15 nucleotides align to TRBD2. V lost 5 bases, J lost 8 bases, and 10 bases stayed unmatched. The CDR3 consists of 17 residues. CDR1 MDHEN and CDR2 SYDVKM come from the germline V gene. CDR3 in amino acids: CASSPWTSGRAVHEQFF. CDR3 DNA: TGTGCCAGCAGTCCGTGGACTAGCGGGAGGGCCGTCCATGAGCAGTTCTTC.

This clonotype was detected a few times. The CDR3 DNA reads as TGTGCCAGCAGCCCCCGAGTGGCTGAAGATACGCAGTATTTT. Translating gives CASSPRVAEDTQYF. The V call is TRBV9, the J call TRBJ2-3; D is ambiguous. Germline lookup yields CDR1 SGDLS and CDR2 YYNGEE. The CDR3 extends over 14 amino acids. V was trimmed by 4 bases and J by 5 bases, leaving 14 bases between them. The complete variable domain, with remaining parts taken from reference TRBV9 and TRBJ2-3, reads DSGVTQTPKHLITATGQRVTLRCSPRSGDLSVYWYQQSLDQGLQFLIQYYNGEERAKGNILERFSAQQFPDLHSELNLSSLELGDSALYFCASSPRVAEDTQYFGPGTRLTVL.

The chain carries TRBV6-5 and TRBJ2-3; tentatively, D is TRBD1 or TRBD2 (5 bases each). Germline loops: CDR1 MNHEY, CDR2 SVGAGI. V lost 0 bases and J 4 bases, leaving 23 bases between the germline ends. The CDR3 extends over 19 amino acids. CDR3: CASSYSAAGPLIGADTQYF. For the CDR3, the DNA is TGTGCCAGCAGTTACTCTGCGGCAGGGCCCCTAATCGGGGCAGATACGCAGTATTTT.

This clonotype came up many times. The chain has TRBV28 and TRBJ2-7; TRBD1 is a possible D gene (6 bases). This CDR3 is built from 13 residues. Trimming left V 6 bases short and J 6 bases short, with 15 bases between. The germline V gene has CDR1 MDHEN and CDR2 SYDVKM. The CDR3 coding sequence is TGTGCCAGCAGAGACCTCCCCAGGGGCGAGCAGTACTTC. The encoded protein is CASRDLPRGEQYF.

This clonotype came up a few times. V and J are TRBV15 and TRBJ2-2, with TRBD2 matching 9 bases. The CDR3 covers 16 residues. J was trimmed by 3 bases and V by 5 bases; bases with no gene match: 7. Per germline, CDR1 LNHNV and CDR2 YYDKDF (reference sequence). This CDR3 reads CATSRSGRIYTGELFF. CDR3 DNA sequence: TGTGCCACCAGCCGGAGCGGGAGGATCTACACCGGGGAGCTGTTTTTT.